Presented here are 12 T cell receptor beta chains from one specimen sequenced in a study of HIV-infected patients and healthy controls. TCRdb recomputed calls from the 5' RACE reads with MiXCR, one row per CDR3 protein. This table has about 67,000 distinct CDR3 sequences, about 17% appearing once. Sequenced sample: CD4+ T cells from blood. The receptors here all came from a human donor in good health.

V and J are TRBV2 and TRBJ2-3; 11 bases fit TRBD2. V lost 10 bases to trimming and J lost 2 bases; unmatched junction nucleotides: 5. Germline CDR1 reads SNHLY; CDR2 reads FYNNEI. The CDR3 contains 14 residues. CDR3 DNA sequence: TGTGCCACCAAACTAGCGGGAGCCACAGATACGCAGTATTTT. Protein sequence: CATKLAGATDTQYF.

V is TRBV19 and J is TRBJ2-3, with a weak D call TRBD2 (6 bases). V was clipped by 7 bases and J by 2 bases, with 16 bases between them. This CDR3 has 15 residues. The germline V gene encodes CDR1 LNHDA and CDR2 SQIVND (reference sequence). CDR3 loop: CASTTGVGITDTQYF. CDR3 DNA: TGTGCCAGTACCACGGGGGTGGGGATCACAGATACGCAGTATTTT.

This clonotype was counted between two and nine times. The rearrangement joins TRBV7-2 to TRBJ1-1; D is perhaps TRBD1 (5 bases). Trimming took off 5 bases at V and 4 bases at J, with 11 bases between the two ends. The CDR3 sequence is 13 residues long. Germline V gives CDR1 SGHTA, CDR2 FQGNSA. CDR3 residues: CASSPRGGTEAFF. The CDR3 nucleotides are TGTGCCAGCAGCCCGCGGGGGGGCACTGAAGCTTTCTTT.

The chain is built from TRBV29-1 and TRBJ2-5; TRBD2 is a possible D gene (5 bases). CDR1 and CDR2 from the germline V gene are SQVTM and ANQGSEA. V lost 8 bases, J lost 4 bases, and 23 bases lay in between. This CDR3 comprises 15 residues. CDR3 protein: CSTRRTTSGGETQYF. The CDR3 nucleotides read TGCAGCACCAGACGGACCACCAGTGGAGGAGAGACCCAGTACTTC.

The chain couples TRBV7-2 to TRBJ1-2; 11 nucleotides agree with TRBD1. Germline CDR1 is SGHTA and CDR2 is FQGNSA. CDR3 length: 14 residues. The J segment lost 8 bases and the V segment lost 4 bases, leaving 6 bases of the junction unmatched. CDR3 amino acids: CASSSRTGGDGYTF. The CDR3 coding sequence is TGTGCCAGCAGCTCACGGACAGGGGGCGACGGCTACACCTTC.

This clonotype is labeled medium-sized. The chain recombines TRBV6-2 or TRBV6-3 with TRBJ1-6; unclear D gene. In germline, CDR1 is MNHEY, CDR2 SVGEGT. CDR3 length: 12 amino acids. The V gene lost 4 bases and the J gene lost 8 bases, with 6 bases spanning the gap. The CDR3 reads CASSWGYSPLHF. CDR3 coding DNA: TGTGCCAGCAGTTGGGGATATTCACCCCTCCACTTT.

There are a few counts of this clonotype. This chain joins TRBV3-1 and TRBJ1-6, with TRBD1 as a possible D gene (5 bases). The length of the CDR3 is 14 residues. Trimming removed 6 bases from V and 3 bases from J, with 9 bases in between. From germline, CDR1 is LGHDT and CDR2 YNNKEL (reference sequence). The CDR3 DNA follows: TGTGCCAGCAGTTTGACAGTCTATAATTCACCCCTCCACTTT. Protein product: CASSLTVYNSPLHF.

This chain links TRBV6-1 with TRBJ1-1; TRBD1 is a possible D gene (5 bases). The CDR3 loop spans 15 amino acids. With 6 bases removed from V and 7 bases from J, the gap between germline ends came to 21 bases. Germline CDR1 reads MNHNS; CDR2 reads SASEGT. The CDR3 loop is CASRFGDSSGREAFF. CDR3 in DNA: TGTGCCAGCAGATTCGGTGACAGTTCCGGCCGTGAAGCTTTCTTT.

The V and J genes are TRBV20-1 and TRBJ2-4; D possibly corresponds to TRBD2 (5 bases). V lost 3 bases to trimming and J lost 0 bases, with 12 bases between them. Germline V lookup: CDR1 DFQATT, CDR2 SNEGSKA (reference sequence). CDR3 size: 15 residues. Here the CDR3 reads CSASPAGVAKNIQYF. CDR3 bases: TGCAGTGCTAGCCCGGCCGGGGTAGCCAAAAACATTCAGTACTTC.

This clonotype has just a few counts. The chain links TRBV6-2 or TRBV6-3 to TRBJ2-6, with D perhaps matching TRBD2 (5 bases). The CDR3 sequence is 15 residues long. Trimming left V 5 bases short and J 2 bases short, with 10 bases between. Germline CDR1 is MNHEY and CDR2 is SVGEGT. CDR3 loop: CASSMSSTGANVLTF. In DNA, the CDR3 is TGTGCCAGCAGTATGTCTAGCACTGGGGCCAACGTCCTGACTTTC.

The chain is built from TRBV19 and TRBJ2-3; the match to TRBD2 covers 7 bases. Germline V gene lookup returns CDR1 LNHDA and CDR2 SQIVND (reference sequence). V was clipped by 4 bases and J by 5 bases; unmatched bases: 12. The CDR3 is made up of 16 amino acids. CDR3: CASSTPSGAQGDTQYF. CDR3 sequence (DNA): TGTGCCAGTAGTACCCCCAGCGGGGCCCAAGGAGATACGCAGTATTTT. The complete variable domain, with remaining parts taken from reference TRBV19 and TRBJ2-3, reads DGGITQSPKYLFRKEGQNVTLSCEQNLNHDAMYWYRQDPGQGLRLIYYSQIVNDFQKGDIAEGYSVSREKKESFPLTVTSAQKNPTAFYLCASSTPSGAQGDTQYFGPGTRLTVL.

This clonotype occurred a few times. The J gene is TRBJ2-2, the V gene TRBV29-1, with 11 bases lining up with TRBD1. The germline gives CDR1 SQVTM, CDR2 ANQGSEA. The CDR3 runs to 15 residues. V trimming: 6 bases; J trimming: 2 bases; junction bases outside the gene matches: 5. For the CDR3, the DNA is TGCAGCGTCCATGGACAGGGGGCAAACACCGGGGAGCTGTTTTTT. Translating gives CSVHGQGANTGELFF.